The rows below give T cell receptor beta chains drawn from one sample of a study of Ad26.COV2.S vaccination and SARS-CoV-2 variants. Some clones are missing from TCRdb's copy, which holds only in-frame ones; the method was immunoSEQ multiplex PCR. The sample shows 300,000 to 350,000 clones, about nine tenths of them seen only once. The specimen comprised peripheral blood, sampled in a trial of Ad26.COV2.S vaccine versus placebo. The receptors here all came from a person between 18 and 59 years old who received the Ad26.COV2.S COVID-19 vaccine or a placebo. Both conserved end residues are part of each CDR3. A D gene is named only where the DNA matches it firmly. Not all rows give a size; the values are once, few, many and, for expanded clones, a class.

v_call: TRBV29-1; d_call: TRBD1; j_call: TRBJ2-1; clone_size: NA; cdr3_aa: CSVGGTAVWDEQFF; cdr3_nt: TGCAGCGTTGGAGGGACAGCCGTCTGGGATGAGCAGTTCTTC
v_call: TRBV7-2; d_call: NA; j_call: TRBJ2-7; clone_size: NA; cdr3_aa: CASGGRDINYEQYF; cdr3_nt: TGTGCCAGCGGTGGAAGGGACATAAACTACGAGCAGTACTTC
v_call: TRBV29-1; d_call: NA; j_call: TRBJ1-1; clone_size: NA; cdr3_aa: CSAAGQVNTEAFF; cdr3_nt: TGCAGCGCCGCGGGACAAGTGAACACTGAAGCTTTCTTT
v_call: TRBV27; d_call: NA; j_call: TRBJ1-1; clone_size: NA; cdr3_aa: CASRLRANTEAFF; cdr3_nt: TGTGCCAGCAGGCTGAGAGCGAACACTGAAGCTTTCTTT
v_call: TRBV18; d_call: NA; j_call: TRBJ2-5; clone_size: NA; cdr3_aa: CASSPGRGETQYF; cdr3_nt: TGTGCCAGCTCGCCCGGAAGGGGGGAGACCCAGTACTTC
v_call: TRBV9; d_call: TRBD2; j_call: TRBJ2-3; clone_size: NA; cdr3_aa: CASSVGFLAGGKGDTQYF; cdr3_nt: TGTGCCAGCAGCGTAGGATTTCTTGCGGGGGGGAAAGGAGATACGCAGTATTTT
v_call: TRBV25-1; d_call: NA; j_call: TRBJ2-1; clone_size: once; cdr3_aa: CASSEQGASYNEQFF; cdr3_nt: TGTGCCAGCAGTGAACAAGGGGCTTCCTACAATGAGCAGTTCTTC
v_call: TRBV7-3; d_call: NA; j_call: TRBJ1-1; clone_size: NA; cdr3_aa: CASSGGTHSVLTEAFF; cdr3_nt: TGTGCCAGCAGCGGGGGGACACACTCCGTTTTGACTGAAGCTTTCTTT
v_call: TRBV3-1/TRBV3-2; d_call: NA; j_call: TRBJ2-2; clone_size: NA; cdr3_aa: CASSQDQGQYRGELFF; cdr3_nt: TGTGCCAGCAGCCAAGATCAAGGACAGTACCGGGGGGAGCTGTTTTTT
v_call: TRBV5-5; d_call: NA; j_call: TRBJ1-2; clone_size: few; cdr3_aa: CASSLHPGYGYTF; cdr3_nt: TGTGCCAGCAGCTTGCATCCGGGCTATGGCTACACCTTC
v_call: TRBV29-1; d_call: NA; j_call: TRBJ2-5; clone_size: NA; cdr3_aa: CSVTLRGDGETQYF; cdr3_nt: TGCAGCGTCACCCTCCGGGGCGATGGGGAGACCCAGTACTTC
v_call: TRBV4-3; d_call: TRBD1; j_call: TRBJ1-2; clone_size: NA; cdr3_aa: CASSQDLPLPDRAVSNYGYTF; cdr3_nt: TGCGCCAGCAGCCAAGATCTTCCCCTGCCGGACAGGGCGGTATCTAACTATGGCTACACCTTC
v_call: TRBV21-1; d_call: NA; j_call: TRBJ1-4; clone_size: NA; cdr3_aa: CASSTIPEKLFF; cdr3_nt: TGTGCCAGCAGCACCATCCCCGAAAAACTGTTTTTT
v_call: TRBV5-4; d_call: NA; j_call: TRBJ2-5; clone_size: NA; cdr3_aa: CASSAKDSNQETQYF; cdr3_nt: TGTGCCAGCTCCGCCAAGGACAGTAACCAAGAGACCCAGTACTTC
v_call: TRBV18; d_call: NA; j_call: TRBJ1-4; clone_size: NA; cdr3_aa: CASSRSSTNEKLFF; cdr3_nt: TGTGCCAGCTCGAGGTCCTCAACTAATGAAAAACTGTTTTTT
v_call: TRBV28; d_call: TRBD1; j_call: TRBJ1-5; clone_size: NA; cdr3_aa: CASSFEQGNQPQHF; cdr3_nt: TGTGCCAGCAGTTTTGAACAGGGGAATCAGCCCCAGCATTTT
v_call: TRBV7-6; d_call: TRBD2; j_call: TRBJ2-2; clone_size: NA; cdr3_aa: CASSSLPSRLAGGIGTGELFF; cdr3_nt: TGTGCCAGCAGCTCTCTCCCTTCCCGACTAGCGGGGGGGATTGGCACCGGGGAGCTGTTTTTT
v_call: TRBV7-9; d_call: TRBD1; j_call: TRBJ1-3; clone_size: once; cdr3_aa: CASSSWDRESSGNTIYF; cdr3_nt: TGTGCCAGCAGCTCGTGGGACAGGGAGAGCTCTGGAAACACCATATATTTT
v_call: TRBV13; d_call: TRBD1; j_call: TRBJ1-2; clone_size: NA; cdr3_aa: CASSWGQGAGGYTF; cdr3_nt: TGTGCCAGCAGCTGGGGACAGGGGGCAGGAGGCTACACCTTC
v_call: TRBV9; d_call: TRBD1; j_call: TRBJ1-5; clone_size: few; cdr3_aa: CASSGGTGGSQPQHF; cdr3_nt: TGTGCCAGCAGCGGAGGGACAGGGGGCAGCCAGCCCCAGCATTTT